These 20 T cell receptor beta chains share one sample of origin, sequenced in a study of T cell responses to AZD1222 COVID-19 vaccine. Clones were read by immunoSEQ multiplex PCR, and TCRdb kept only the in-frame ones, dropping some. The table lists about 100,000 clones, around 84% of them singletons. The source was peripheral blood, collected on day 0 of AZD1222 vaccination. Source of these receptors: an adult in good health.

The chain has TRBV28 and TRBJ2-7, with 13 bases lining up with TRBD2. The CDR3 runs 19 residues. The germline V gene encodes CDR1 MDHEN and CDR2 SYDVKM. The junction had 15 bases not matched to a gene; V was cut back by 4 bases and J by 3 bases. CDR3 amino acids: CASSSGTSGKLWYSYEQYF. DNA of the CDR3: TGTGCCAGCAGTTCGGGGACTAGCGGGAAATTATGGTATAGCTACGAGCAGTACTTC.

This sequence joins TRBV5-4 and TRBJ2-7; 9 bases map to TRBD1. The CDR3 consists of 14 residues. Germline V gene sequence: CDR1 SGHNT, CDR2 YYREEE (reference sequence). J lost 4 bases, V lost 3 bases, and 5 bases had no gene match. The chain's CDR3 is CASSSSGTGYEQYF. The CDR3, as DNA: TGTGCCAGCAGCTCATCCGGGACAGGGTACGAGCAGTACTTC.

The rearrangement uses TRBV19 and TRBJ2-7, with TRBD2 identical over 8 bases. Germline loops: CDR1 LNHDA, CDR2 SQIVND (reference sequence). CDR3 length: 15 amino acids. J gave up 1 base and V 3 bases, and 5 bases lay outside the gene matches. This CDR3 is CASSMSSGPSYEQYF. The CDR3 bases are TGTGCCAGTAGTATGTCTAGCGGGCCTTCCTACGAGCAGTACTTC.

This clone has a single count. The rearrangement uses TRBV28 and TRBJ1-6, with D unresolved. The CDR3 contains 13 residues. V lost 6 bases, J lost 12 bases, and 15 bases lay in between. Germline lookup yields CDR1 MDHEN and CDR2 SYDVKM. The CDR3 sequence: CASRRTGFGPLHF. CDR3 bases: TGTGCCAGCAGGCGGACTGGCTTTGGACCCCTCCACTTT.

CDR3 DNA: TGTGCCAGCAGTACCCTTGGGGAGCAGTACTTC. Protein sequence: CASSTLGEQYF. The chain carries TRBV7-2 and TRBJ2-7; unclear D gene. V lost 6 bases to trimming and J lost 7 bases, with 10 bases between them. The CDR3 loop spans 11 amino acids. The germline CDR1 and CDR2 sequences are SGHTA and FQGNSA.

The chain couples TRBV18 to TRBJ1-5, with D possibly matching TRBD1 (6 bases). Germline CDR1 KGHSH, CDR2 LQKENI. The CDR3 loop spans 15 amino acids. Trimming stripped 0 bases from V and 7 bases from J, with 13 bases between. CDR3 coding DNA: TGTGCCAGCTCACCACCAAACAGGGACCGCCAGCCCCAGCATTTT. This gives the protein CASSPPNRDRQPQHF.

The chain links TRBV19 to TRBJ1-5; D may be TRBD1 (5 bases). CDR1 is LNHDA and CDR2 is SQIVND in the germline V gene (reference sequence). The CDR3 runs to 13 residues. V was shortened by 3 bases and J by 5 bases, with 8 bases between the two germline ends. The CDR3 loop is CASSMGPDQPQHF. The DNA of the CDR3 is TGTGCCAGTAGTATGGGACCGGATCAGCCCCAGCATTTT.

V usage is TRBV19 and J usage is TRBJ1-2; D gene unclear. Deletions cut 1 base from V and 1 base from J, with 10 bases between. The germline V gene has CDR1 LNHDA and CDR2 SQIVND (reference sequence). The CDR3 totals 15 residues. CDR3 region: CASSIASSVNYGYTF. Here the CDR3 DNA reads TGTGCCAGTAGTATAGCATCCAGCGTTAACTATGGCTACACCTTC.

The V gene is TRBV20-1, the J gene TRBJ2-7; no clear D. Trimming took 1 base from V and 12 from J, leaving 13 bases between them. The germline CDR1 and CDR2 sequences are DFQATT and SNEGSKA (reference sequence). The CDR3 contains 11 residues. CDR3: CSARVSGNGYF. The CDR3, as DNA: TGCAGTGCTAGAGTATCTGGAAACGGGTACTTC.

This chain joins TRBV7-8 and TRBJ2-7; TRBD1 or TRBD2 may be the D gene (5 bases each). The CDR3 sequence is 15 residues long. The germline gives CDR1 SGHVS, CDR2 FQNEAQ. The V gene lost 4 bases and the J gene lost 2 bases, with 15 bases spanning the gap. CDR3 sequence reads: CASSSYRDRPYEQYF. The CDR3 region has the DNA TGTGCCAGCAGCTCGTACCGGGACCGACCCTACGAGCAGTACTTC. Variable domain in full (rest from reference TRBV7-8 and TRBJ2-7): GAGVSQSPRYKVAKRGQDVALRCDPISGHVSLFWYQQALGQGPEFLTYFQNEAQLDKSGLPSDRFFAERPEGSVSTLKIQRTQQEDSAVYLCASSSYRDRPYEQYFGPGTRLTVT.

This clone was seen only a few times. The chain recombines TRBV7-9 with TRBJ1-6; D is undetermined. This CDR3 comprises 15 residues. CDR1 and CDR2 (germline): SEHNR, FQNEAQ (reference sequence). Trimming removed 4 bases from V and 5 bases from J, with 12 bases in between. CDR3 coding DNA: TGTGCCAGCAGCTCCTCGGGATACCATAATTCACCCCTCCACTTT. Its translation: CASSSSGYHNSPLHF. Full variable domain (outside the CDR3, taken from reference TRBV7-9 and TRBJ1-6): DTGVSQNPRHKITKRGQNVTFRCDPISEHNRLYWYRQTLGQGPEFLTYFQNEAQLEKSRLLSDRFSAERPKGSFSTLEIQRTEQGDSAMYLCASSSSGYHNSPLHFGNGTRLTVT.

There are a few counts of this clone. The chain links TRBV7-3 to TRBJ1-3; tentatively, D is TRBD1 (5 bases). V lost 5 bases and J lost 2, with 10 bases in between. The CDR3 sequence is 14 residues long. CDR1 and CDR2 (germline): SGHTA, FQGTGA. CDR3 in amino acids: CASSHGGAGNTIYF. CDR3 nucleotides: TGTGCCAGCAGCCATGGGGGAGCTGGAAACACCATATATTTT.

The V and J genes are TRBV14 and TRBJ2-7; D call uncertain. Germline lookup yields CDR1 SGHDN and CDR2 FVKESK. The CDR3 extends over 13 amino acids. Between the trimmed V and J ends, which lost 3 bases and 0 bases, there was a span of 6 bases. CDR3 amino acids: CASSHDNSYEQYF. The CDR3 DNA is TGTGCCAGCAGCCACGACAACTCCTACGAGCAGTACTTC. The full variable domain, with the rest looked up from reference TRBV14 and TRBJ2-7, is EAGVTQFPSHSVIEKGQTVTLRCDPISGHDNLYWYRRVMGKEIKFLLHFVKESKQDESGMPNNRFLAERTGGTYSTLKVQPAELEDSGVYFCASSHDNSYEQYFGPGTRLTVT.

This chain joins TRBV6-5 and TRBJ2-1; D is perhaps TRBD1 (6 bases). V lost 6 bases and J 4 bases, leaving 10 bases between the germline ends. From germline, CDR1 is MNHEY and CDR2 SVGAGI. The CDR3 totals 13 residues. The CDR3 DNA reads as TGTGCCAGCAGAAGGACAGTATACAATGAGCAGTTCTTC. Amino acid sequence: CASRRTVYNEQFF.

The chain combines TRBV6-2 or TRBV6-3 with TRBJ2-2; D possibly corresponds to TRBD2 (6 bases). Germline V gene data show CDR1 as MNHEY and CDR2 as SVGEGT. V gave up 4 bases and J gave up 4 bases, with 10 bases separating them. The CDR3 is made up of 14 amino acids. The DNA for the CDR3 is TGTGCCAGCAGTTCGGGGGTTTTCACCGGGGAGCTGTTTTTT. Protein sequence: CASSSGVFTGELFF.

In DNA, the CDR3 is TGCGCCAGCAGCCCGGTTCCGGAACAGGTTGTGGGAGGCTACACCTTC. Protein: CASSPVPEQVVGGYTF. The V and J genes are TRBV5-1 and TRBJ1-2; D is perhaps TRBD1 (5 bases). There are 16 residues in the CDR3. The V end was cut by 4 bases, the J end by 8 bases, with 24 bases between. Germline V gene data show CDR1 as SGHRS and CDR2 as YFSETQ. Full variable domain (remainder filled in from reference TRBV5-1 and TRBJ1-2): KAGVTQTPRYLIKTRGQQVTLSCSPISGHRSVSWYQQTPGQGLQFLFEYFSETQRNKGNFPGRFSGRQFSNSRSEMNVSTLELGDSALYLCASSPVPEQVVGGYTFGSGTRLTVV.

This clone was observed a single time. The V and J genes are TRBV28 and TRBJ1-5; a weak D match, TRBD1 (6 bases). The germline V gene encodes CDR1 MDHEN and CDR2 SYDVKM. Trimming took off 6 bases at V and 6 bases at J, with 12 bases between the two ends. The CDR3 has 13 residues. The CDR3 loop is CASRPTGAQPQHF. The CDR3 nucleotides are TGTGCCAGCAGGCCGACAGGTGCTCAGCCCCAGCATTTT.

This CDR3 is CASSLTPHASGSGELFF. The CDR3 nucleotides are TGTGCCAGCAGCTTAACCCCCCACGCTAGCGGGTCCGGGGAGCTGTTTTTT. The V gene is TRBV7-3, the J gene TRBJ2-2, with 8 bases identical to TRBD2. The CDR3 extends over 17 amino acids. Germline V lookup: CDR1 SGHTA, CDR2 FQGTGA. After removal of 0 bases from V and 6 bases from J, the junction contained 9 bases not matched to a gene.

This clone came up once. The chain links TRBV3-1 (or the pseudogene TRBV3-2) to TRBJ2-7, with D uncertain. Germline V gives CDR1 LGHDT, CDR2 YNNKEL (reference sequence). The CDR3 covers 14 residues. Between the trimmed V and J ends, which lost 0 bases and 1 base, there was a span of 7 bases. As DNA, the CDR3 is TGTGCCAGCAGCCAAGAAATAAGTTCCTACGAGCAGTACTTC. It codes for CASSQEISSYEQYF.

J is TRBJ1-2 and V is TRBV11-2; D gene unclear. Germline-derived CDR1 and CDR2 are SGHAT and FQNNGV. The CDR3 totals 17 residues. The V gene lost 5 bases and the J gene lost 2 bases, with 21 bases spanning the gap. The CDR3 DNA reads as TGTGCCAGCAGCGCAGCCCCTGGGCAGTTTCCAAACTATGGCTACACCTTC. Its protein is CASSAAPGQFPNYGYTF.